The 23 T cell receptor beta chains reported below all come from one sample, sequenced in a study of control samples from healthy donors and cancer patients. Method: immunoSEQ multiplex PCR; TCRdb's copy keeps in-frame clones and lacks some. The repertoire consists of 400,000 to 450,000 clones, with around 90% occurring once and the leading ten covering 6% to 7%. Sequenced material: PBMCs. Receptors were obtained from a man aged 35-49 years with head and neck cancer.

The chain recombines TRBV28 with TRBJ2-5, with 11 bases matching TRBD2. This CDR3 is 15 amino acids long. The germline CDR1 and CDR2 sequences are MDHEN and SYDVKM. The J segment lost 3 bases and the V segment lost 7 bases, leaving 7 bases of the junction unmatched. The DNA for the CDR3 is TGTGCCAGCATGGGTAGCGGGGGGGCGGAAGAGACCCAGTACTTC. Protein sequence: CASMGSGGAEETQYF.

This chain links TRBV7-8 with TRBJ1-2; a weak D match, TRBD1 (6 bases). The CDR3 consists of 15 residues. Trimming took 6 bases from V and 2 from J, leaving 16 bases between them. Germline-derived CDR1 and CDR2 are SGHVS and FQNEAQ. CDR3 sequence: CASSPLLGGNYGYTF. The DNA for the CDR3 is TGTGCCAGCAGTCCGCTTCTAGGGGGGAACTATGGCTACACCTTC.

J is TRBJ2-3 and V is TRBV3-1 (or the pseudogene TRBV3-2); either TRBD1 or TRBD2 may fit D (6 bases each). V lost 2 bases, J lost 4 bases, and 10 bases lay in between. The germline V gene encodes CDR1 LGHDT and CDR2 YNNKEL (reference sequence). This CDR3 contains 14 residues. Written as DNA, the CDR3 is TGTGCCAGCAGCCAACGGGGGCGCCCAGATACGCAGTATTTT. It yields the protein CASSQRGRPDTQYF.

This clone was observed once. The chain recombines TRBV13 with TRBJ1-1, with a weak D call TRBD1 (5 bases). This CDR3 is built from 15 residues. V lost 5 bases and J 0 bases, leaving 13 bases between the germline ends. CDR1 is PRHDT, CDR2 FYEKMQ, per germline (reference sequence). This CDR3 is CASSRDGPLNTEAFF. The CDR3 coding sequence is TGTGCCAGCAGCCGGGACGGCCCGTTGAACACTGAAGCTTTCTTT.

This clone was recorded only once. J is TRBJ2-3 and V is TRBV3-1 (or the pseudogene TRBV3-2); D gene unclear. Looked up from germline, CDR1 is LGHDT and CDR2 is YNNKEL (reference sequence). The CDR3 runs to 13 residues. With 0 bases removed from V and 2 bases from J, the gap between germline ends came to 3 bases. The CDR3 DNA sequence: TGTGCCAGCAGCCAAGAGTTCACAGATACGCAGTATTTT. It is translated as CASSQEFTDTQYF.

The CDR3 nucleotides are TGTGCCAGCAGCTTAGAATGGACTAGGAACACCGGGGAGCTGTTTTTT. It encodes CASSLEWTRNTGELFF. The chain combines TRBV7-9 with TRBJ2-2; 7 bases agree with TRBD2. This CDR3 spans 16 amino acids. The V segment lost 1 base and the J segment 1 base; nucleotides outside the gene matches: 3. Germline V gives CDR1 SEHNR, CDR2 FQNEAQ (reference sequence).

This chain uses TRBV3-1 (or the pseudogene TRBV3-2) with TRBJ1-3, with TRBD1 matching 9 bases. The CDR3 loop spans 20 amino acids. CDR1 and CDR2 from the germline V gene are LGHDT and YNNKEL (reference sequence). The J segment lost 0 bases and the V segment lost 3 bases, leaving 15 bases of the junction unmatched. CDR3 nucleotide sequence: TGTGCCAGCAGCCAGATTAGTCCGACAGGGGGTCTAGACTCTGGAAACACCATATATTTT. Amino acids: CASSQISPTGGLDSGNTIYF.

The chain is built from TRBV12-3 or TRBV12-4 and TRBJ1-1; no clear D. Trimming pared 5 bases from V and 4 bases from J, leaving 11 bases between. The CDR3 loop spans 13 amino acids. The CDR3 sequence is CASSLEVITEAFF. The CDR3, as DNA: TGTGCCAGCAGTCTCGAGGTAATCACTGAAGCTTTCTTT.

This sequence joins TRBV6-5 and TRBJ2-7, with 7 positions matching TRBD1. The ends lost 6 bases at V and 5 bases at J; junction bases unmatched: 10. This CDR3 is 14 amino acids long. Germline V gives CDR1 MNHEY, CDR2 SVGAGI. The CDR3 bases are TGTGCCAGCAGAAGGACAGGCGTTCGGAACGAGCAGTACTTC. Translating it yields CASRRTGVRNEQYF.

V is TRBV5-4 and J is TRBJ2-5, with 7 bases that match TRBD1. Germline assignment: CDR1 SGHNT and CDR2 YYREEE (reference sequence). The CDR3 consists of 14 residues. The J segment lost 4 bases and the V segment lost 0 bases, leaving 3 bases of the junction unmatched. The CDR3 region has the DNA TGTGCCAGCAGCTTGGACAGGGGTGGAGAGACCCAGTACTTC. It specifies CASSLDRGGETQYF.

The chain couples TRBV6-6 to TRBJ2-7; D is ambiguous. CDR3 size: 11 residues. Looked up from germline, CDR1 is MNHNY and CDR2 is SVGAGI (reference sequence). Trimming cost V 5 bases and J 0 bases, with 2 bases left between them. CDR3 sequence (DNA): TGTGCCAGCAGTGCCTCCTACGAGCAGTACTTC. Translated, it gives CASSASYEQYF.

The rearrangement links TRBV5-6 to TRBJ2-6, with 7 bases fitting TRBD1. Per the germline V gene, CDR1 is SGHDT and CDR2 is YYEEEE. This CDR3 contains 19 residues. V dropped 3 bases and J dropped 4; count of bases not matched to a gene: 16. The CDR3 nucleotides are TGTGCCAGCAGCTCTCCCGGGACAGCCGACTTAGCAGGGGCCAACGTCCTGACTTTC. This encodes CASSSPGTADLAGANVLTF.

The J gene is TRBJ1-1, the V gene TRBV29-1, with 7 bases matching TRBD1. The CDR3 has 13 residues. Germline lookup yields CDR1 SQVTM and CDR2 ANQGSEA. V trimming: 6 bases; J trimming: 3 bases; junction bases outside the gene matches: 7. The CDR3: CSVQTGMDTEAFF. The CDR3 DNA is TGCAGCGTACAGACAGGGATGGACACTGAAGCTTTCTTT.

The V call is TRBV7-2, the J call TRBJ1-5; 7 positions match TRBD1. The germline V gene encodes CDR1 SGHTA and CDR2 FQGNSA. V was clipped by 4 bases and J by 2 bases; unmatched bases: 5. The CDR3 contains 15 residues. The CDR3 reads CASSSRTGRNQPQHF. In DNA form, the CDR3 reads TGTGCCAGCAGCTCTAGGACAGGACGCAATCAGCCCCAGCATTTT.

The CDR3 DNA is TGTGCCAGCAGTGAGAGAACAGTTAATAATTCACCCCTCCACTTT. Protein sequence: CASSERTVNNSPLHF. This rearrangement joins TRBV25-1 to TRBJ1-6; D not resolved. This CDR3 contains 15 residues. Deletions cut 3 bases from V and 5 bases from J, with 11 bases between. CDR1 is MGHDK, CDR2 SYGVNS, per germline.

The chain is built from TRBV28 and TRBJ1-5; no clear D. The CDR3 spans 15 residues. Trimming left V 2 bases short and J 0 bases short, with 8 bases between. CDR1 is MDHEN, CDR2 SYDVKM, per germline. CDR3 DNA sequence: TGTGCCAGCAGTTTAGTCAGTTATAGCAATCAGCCCCAGCATTTT. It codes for CASSLVSYSNQPQHF.

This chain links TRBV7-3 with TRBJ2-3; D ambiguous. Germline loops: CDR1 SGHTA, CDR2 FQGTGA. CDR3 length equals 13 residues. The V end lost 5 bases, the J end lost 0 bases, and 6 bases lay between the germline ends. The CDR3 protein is CASSPTSTDTQYF. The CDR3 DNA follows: TGTGCCAGCAGCCCCACCAGCACAGATACGCAGTATTTT.

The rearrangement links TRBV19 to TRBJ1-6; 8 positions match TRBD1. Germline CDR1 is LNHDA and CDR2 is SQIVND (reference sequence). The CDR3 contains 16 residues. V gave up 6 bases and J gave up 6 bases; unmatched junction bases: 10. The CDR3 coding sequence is TGTGCCAGTAGGGGCGCGCCGGGACAGGTTAATTCACCCCTCCACTTT. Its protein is CASRGAPGQVNSPLHF. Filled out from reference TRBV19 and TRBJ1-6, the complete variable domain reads DGGITQSPKYLFRKEGQNVTLSCEQNLNHDAMYWYRQDPGQGLRLIYYSQIVNDFQKGDIAEGYSVSREKKESFPLTVTSAQKNPTAFYLCASRGAPGQVNSPLHFGNGTRLTVT.

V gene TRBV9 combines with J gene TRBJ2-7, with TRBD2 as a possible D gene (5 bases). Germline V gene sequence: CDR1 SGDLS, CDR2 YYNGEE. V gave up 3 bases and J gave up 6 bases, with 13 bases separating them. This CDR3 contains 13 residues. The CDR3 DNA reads TGTGCCAGCAGCGCCTGGGATGGACTCGAGCAGTACTTC. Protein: CASSAWDGLEQYF.

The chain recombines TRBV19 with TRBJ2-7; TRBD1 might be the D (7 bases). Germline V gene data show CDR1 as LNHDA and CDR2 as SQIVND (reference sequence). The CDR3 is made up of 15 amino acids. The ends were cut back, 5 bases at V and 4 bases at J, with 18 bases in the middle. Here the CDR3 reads CASSGGGTALYEQYF. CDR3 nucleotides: TGTGCCAGTAGTGGAGGGGGGACAGCCCTTTACGAGCAGTACTTC.

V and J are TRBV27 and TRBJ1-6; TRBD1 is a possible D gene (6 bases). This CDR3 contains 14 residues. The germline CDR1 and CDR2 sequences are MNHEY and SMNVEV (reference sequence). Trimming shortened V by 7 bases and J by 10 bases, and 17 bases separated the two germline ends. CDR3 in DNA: TGTGCCAGCACGAGGGGCAGGGGCACCTCACCCCTCCACTTT. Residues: CASTRGRGTSPLHF.

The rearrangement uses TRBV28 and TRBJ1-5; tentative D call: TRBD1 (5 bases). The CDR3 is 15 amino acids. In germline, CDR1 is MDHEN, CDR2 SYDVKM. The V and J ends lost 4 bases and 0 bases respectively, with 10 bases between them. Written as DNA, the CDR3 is TGTGCCAGCAGTTCCCCCAGGGATAGCAATCAGCCCCAGCATTTT. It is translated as CASSSPRDSNQPQHF.

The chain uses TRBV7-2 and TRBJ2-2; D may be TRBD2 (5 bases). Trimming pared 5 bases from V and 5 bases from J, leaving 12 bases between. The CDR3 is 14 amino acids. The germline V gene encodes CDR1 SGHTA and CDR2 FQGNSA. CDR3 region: CASSPTRVTGELFF. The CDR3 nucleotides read TGTGCCAGCAGCCCCACTAGAGTAACCGGGGAGCTGTTTTTT.